This record covers a single T cell receptor beta chain. Its cognate antigen is unknown. This sample was taken from a study of shared clonotypes between healthy human individuals. The CDR3 totals 13 residues. The V end was cut by 4 bases, the J end by 8 bases, with 12 bases between. Per the germline V gene, CDR1 is MNHNS and CDR2 is SASEGT. Only in-frame clones appear in the TCRdb table, and some are missing; sequencing was by immunoSEQ multiplex PCR. The sample contains 650,000 to 800,000 clones, approximately 77% of which appear only once. CD4+ cells were split into CD45RA+ naive and CD45RA-negative memory subsets. Study results and caveats: Generation probabilities were higher for clonotypes shared across all four sorted-subset donors than for unshared ones. Several donors shared approximately 5% of their naive CD4 clonotypes.

Material: memory CD4+ T cells sorted from blood. Subset defined: CD45RA-negative fraction. The chain employs TRBV6-1 and TRBJ2-1; D is unclear. This TCR came from a woman under 40 in good health. The CDR3 region is CASSATQEYEQFF. In DNA form, the CDR3 reads TGTGCCAGCAGTGCTACCCAGGAGTATGAGCAGTTCTTC.